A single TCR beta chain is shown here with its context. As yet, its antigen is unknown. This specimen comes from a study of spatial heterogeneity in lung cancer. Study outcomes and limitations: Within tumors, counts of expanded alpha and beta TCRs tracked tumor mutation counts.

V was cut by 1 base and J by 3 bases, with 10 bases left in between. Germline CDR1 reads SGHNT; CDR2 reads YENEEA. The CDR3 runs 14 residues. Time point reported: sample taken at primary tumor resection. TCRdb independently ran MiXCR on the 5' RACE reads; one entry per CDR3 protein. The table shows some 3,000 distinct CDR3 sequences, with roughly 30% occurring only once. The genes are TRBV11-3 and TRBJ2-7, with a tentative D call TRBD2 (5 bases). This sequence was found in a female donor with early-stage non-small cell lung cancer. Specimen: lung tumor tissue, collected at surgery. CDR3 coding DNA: TGTGCCAGCAGCTTAGCCAACGGGGTCTACGAGCAGTACTTC. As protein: CASSLANGVYEQYF.